Sequencing of this T cell receptor beta chain was carried out in a study of blood T cell repertoires in COVID-19. At the level of the study: COVID-19 samples, acute and convalescent, were from the United States, Italy and Spain. T cells, B-cell-depleted T cells, or PBMCs provided the cDNA or gDNA that served as material.

In the authors' workflow: The assay estimated nucleated cells by amplifying reference gene primers. Data came from immunoSEQ multiplex PCR; TCRdb stores just in-frame clones and leaves some out. The V and J calls and clone size come from that table; D and trimming were worked out from the DNA. The sample has roughly 200,000 clones, 60% to 85% seen once. Germline V gene data show CDR1 as MGHDK and CDR2 as SYGVNS. The length of the CDR3 is 18 residues. V was trimmed by 1 base and J by 4 bases, leaving 23 bases between them. This clone was detected ten times or more. Sequenced: peripheral blood. The clonotype originates from a woman in her 50s with active or convalescent COVID-19. The chain combines TRBV25-1 with TRBJ2-7; maybe TRBD1 (5 bases). In DNA, the CDR3 is TGTGCCAGCAGTGAATCAGAAGTATTGGGGCCGCAAATTTACGAGCAGTACTTC. It codes for CASSESEVLGPQIYEQYF.